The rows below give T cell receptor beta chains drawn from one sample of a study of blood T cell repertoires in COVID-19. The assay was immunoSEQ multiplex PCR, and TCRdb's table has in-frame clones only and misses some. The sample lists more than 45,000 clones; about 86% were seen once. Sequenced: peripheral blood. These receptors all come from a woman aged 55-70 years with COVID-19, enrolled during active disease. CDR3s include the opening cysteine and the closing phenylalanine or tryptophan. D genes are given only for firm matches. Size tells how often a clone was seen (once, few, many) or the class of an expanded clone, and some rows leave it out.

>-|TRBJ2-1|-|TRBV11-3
TGTGCCAGCTCCTATAACAGGGACAATGAGCAGTTCTTC
CASSYNRDNEQFF
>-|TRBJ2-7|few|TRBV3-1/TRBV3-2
TGTGCCAGCAGCCAAGATTCCCCACAGGGCTGGCAGTACTTC
CASSQDSPQGWQYF
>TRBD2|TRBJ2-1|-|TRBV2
TGTGCCAGCAGTGAGTTGGCGGGAGGTTTCTACAATGAGCAGTTCTTC
CASSELAGGFYNEQFF
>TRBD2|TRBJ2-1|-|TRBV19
TGTGCCAGTAGTGCCCCGGGGGGTGGTAGGAATGAGCAGTTCTTC
CASSAPGGGRNEQFF
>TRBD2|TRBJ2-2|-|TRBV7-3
TGTGCCAGCAGCCCCTCCGGGACTAGCGGGACGGCCGGGGAGCTGTTTTTT
CASSPSGTSGTAGELFF
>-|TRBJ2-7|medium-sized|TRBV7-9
TGTGCCAGCAGCTACCGGGGGGCCGGAGTCCGCCCCTACGAGCAGTACTTC
CASSYRGAGVRPYEQYF
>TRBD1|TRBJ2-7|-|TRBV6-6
TGTGCCAGCAGTTACTCCCCGAGGACAGGCGTCCACGAGCAGTACTTC
CASSYSPRTGVHEQYF
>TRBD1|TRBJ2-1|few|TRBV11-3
TGTGCCAGCAGCCCTAGACGGACAGGGGGTAGGAATGAGCAGTTCTTC
CASSPRRTGGRNEQFF
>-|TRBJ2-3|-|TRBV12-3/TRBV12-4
TGTGCCAGCAGTCGGGGCACAGATACGCAGTATTTT
CASSRGTDTQYF
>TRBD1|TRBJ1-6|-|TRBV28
TGTGCCAGCAGTTTTGACAGGGCATCCTATAATTCACCCCTCCACTTT
CASSFDRASYNSPLHF
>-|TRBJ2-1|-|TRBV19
TGTGCCAGTAGTATCCGCACAGGTCGTTCTTACAATGAGCAGTTCTTC
CASSIRTGRSYNEQFF
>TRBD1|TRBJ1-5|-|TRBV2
TGTGCCAGCAGCGTCGACAGGGGATTCAATCAGCCCCAGCATTTT
CASSVDRGFNQPQHF
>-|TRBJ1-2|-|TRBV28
TGTGCCAGCAGTCCCCTTTCGGAGTACTATGGCTACACCTTC
CASSPLSEYYGYTF
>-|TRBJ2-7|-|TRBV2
TGTGCCAGCAAAGAAGGGGGTTTGGGGACCTACGAGCAGTACTTC
CASKEGGLGTYEQYF
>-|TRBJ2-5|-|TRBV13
TGTGCCAGCAGCCTGAGAGACATGACGGAGACCCAGTACTTC
CASSLRDMTETQYF
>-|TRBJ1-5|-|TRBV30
TGTGCCTGGAGGGGCGGGGATAATCAGCCCCAGCATTTT
CAWRGGDNQPQHF
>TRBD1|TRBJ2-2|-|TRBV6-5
TGTGCCAGCAGGACGACAGGGGGCATCGGGGAGCTGTTTTTT
CASRTTGGIGELFF
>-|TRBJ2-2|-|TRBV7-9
TGTGCCAGCAGCTTCATCACCGGGGAGCTGTTTTTT
CASSFITGELFF
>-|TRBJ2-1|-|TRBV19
TGTGCCAGTAGTCTTGGACAGGGGGTAGGCGGGAGGGCGTCCTACAATGAGCAGTTCTTC
CASSLGQGVGGRASYNEQFF
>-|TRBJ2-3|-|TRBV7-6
TGTGCCAGCAGCTTAGAGGCTAGCTACAGCACAGATACGCAGTATTTT
CASSLEASYSTDTQYF
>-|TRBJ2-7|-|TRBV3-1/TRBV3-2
TGTGCCAGCAGCCAAGGCGGGCAGGCCAGACAGTACTTC
CASSQGGQARQYF
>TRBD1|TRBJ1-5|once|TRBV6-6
TGTGCCAGCGCCGGGACAGGGGTCCTTCAGCCCCAGCATTTT
CASAGTGVLQPQHF
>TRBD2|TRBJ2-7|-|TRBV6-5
TGTGCCAGCAGCATTAGCGGGAGGACCTACGAGCAGTACTTC
CASSISGRTYEQYF
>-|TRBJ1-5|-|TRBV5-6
TGTGCCAGCAGCTTGAGAGGGAGACCGTCTCAGCCCCAGCATTTT
CASSLRGRPSQPQHF
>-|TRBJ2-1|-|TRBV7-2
TGTGCCAGCAGCTTAGGTTTAGCTTCAGTGGAGCAGTTCTTC
CASSLGLASVEQFF
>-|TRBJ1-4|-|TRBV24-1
TGTGCCACCAGTACAGGGTCCTTCACTAATGAAAAACTGTTTTTT
CATSTGSFTNEKLFF
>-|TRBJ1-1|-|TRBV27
TGTGCCAGCAGTCGCGCGACAGCGAGTATGAACACTGAAGCTTTCTTT
CASSRATASMNTEAFF
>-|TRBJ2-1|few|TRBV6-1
TGTGCCAGCAGTGAAGAAGGGGGGGCTGTGGATGAGCAGTTCTTC
CASSEEGGAVDEQFF
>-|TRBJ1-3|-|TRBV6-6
TGTGCCAGCAGACTAGTAGACTCTGGAAACACCATATATTTT
CASRLVDSGNTIYF
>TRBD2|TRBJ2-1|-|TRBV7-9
TGTGCCAGCAGCTTAAAGGCGGCTACTAGCGGCTACAATGAGCAGTTCTTC
CASSLKAATSGYNEQFF
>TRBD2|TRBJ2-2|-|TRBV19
TGTGCCAGTAGTATAGTTTCCGTGGGGAGCGGGAGACCCGGGGAGCTGTTTTTT
CASSIVSVGSGRPGELFF
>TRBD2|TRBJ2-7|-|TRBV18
TGTGCCAGCAAACCCAGCAGCGGGAGTGCGAACGAGCAGTACTTC
CASKPSSGSANEQYF
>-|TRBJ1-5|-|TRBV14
TGTGCCAGCAGCCTTTTCGCGGGGGCTCTGAATAGCAATCAGCCCCAGCATTTT
CASSLFAGALNSNQPQHF
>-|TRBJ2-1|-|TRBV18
TGTGCCAGCTCACCCCGTCAGAACAATGAGCAGTTCTTC
CASSPRQNNEQFF
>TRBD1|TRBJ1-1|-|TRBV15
TGTGCCACCAGGGACAGGGTGGTAACTGAAGCTTTCTTT
CATRDRVVTEAFF
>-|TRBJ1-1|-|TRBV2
TGTGCCAGCTCAGCGGGGAACACTGAAGCTTTCTTT
CASSAGNTEAFF
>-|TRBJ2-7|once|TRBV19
TGTGCCAGTAGTATAGCCGCGGACAGATCCTACGAGCAGTACTTC
CASSIAADRSYEQYF
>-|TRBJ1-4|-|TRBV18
TGTGCCAGCTCACCAGCACCCGCAGGGGCAACTAATGAAAAACTGTTTTTT
CASSPAPAGATNEKLFF
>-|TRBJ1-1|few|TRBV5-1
TGCGCCAGCAGTCAAGGTAGACTGATGAACACTGAAGCTTTCTTT
CASSQGRLMNTEAFF
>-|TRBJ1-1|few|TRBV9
TGTGCCAGCAGCGTACACTATCAAAACACTGAAGCTTTCTTT
CASSVHYQNTEAFF
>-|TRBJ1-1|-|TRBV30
TGTGCCTGGAGTTTCTCGGCAGGGTTTGGGGCTTTCTTT
CAWSFSAGFGAFF
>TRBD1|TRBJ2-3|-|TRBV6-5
TGTGCCAGCAGTAGGACAGGCCGTTTGGATACGCAGTATTTT
CASSRTGRLDTQYF
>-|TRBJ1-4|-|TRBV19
TGTGCCAGTAGTGGTGACAGTTCTGAAAAACTGTTTTTT
CASSGDSSEKLFF
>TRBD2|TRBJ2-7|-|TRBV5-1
TGCGCCAGCAGTCCCGGGACTAGCGTGACAGGTTACGAGCAGTACTTC
CASSPGTSVTGYEQYF
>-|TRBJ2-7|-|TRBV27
TGTGCCAGCAGTTTATCGTGGACTACGATTGAGGCTGCGAATAGGGTTAACCTCGAGCAGTACTTC
CASSLSWTTIEAANRVNLEQYF
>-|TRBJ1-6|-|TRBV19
TGTGCCAGTAGTAACCCGGGACAAACCTTTCGTCCTTCACCCCTCCACTTT
CASSNPGQTFRPSPLHF
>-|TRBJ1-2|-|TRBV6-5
TGTGCCAGCAGCGCCGGGACTTGGGTTGGCTACACCTTC
CASSAGTWVGYTF
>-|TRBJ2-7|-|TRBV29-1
TGCAGCGTTCACACAGGGATCTACGAGCAGTACTTC
CSVHTGIYEQYF
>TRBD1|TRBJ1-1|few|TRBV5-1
TGCGCCAGCAGCTACACAACCGGGACAGGGGGATTCACTGAAGCTTTCTTT
CASSYTTGTGGFTEAFF
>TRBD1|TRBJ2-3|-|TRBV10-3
TGTGCCATCAGTTCCGGGACAGGGACAGATACGCAGTATTTT
CAISSGTGTDTQYF
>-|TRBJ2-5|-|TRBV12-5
TGTGCTAGTGGTTCCTCGACGGACACGGAAACCCAGTACTTC
CASGSSTDTETQYF
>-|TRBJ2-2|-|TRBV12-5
TGTGCTAGTGGTTTTCGGGAAATTCGTACCACCGGGGAGCTGTTTTTT
CASGFREIRTTGELFF
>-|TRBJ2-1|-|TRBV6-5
TGTGCCAGCGCAGACGGACAGAAATCTTACAATGAGCAGTTCTTC
CASADGQKSYNEQFF
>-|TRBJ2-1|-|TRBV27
TGTGCCAGCAGTTTAAGGCAGGGCACCTACAATGAGCAGTTCTTC
CASSLRQGTYNEQFF